This TCR beta chain was identified in a study of T cells in Graves' hyperthyroidism and ophthalmopathy. There are a few counts of this clonotype. RNA transcripts were the template for amplifying TCR beta CDR3 regions. In the first-round RT-PCR of the TCR CDR3, the HTBI primer set was used. TCRdb reanalysed the multiplex PCR reads using MiXCR and keeps one entry per CDR3 protein. Seen here are just under 750,000 distinct CDR3 sequences, about a third observed once, and the top ten hold around 29%. Stability of Graves' hyperthyroidism was defined as absent ophthalmopathy progression within 18 months. Trimming removed 5 bases from V and 1 base from J; junction bases left unmatched: 16. The CDR3 sequence is 18 residues long. Per the germline V gene, CDR1 is LGHNT and CDR2 is FRNRAP.

This TCR derives from a woman between 40 and 50 years old with Graves' hyperthyroidism. The chain carries TRBV12-5 and TRBJ1-1; 7 bases are shared with TRBD1. The sample was blood. The CDR3 nucleotides are TGTGCTAGTGGTCGATCTCGACAGGGCACTCGCAGGAACACTGAAGCTTTCTTT. Translating it yields CASGRSRQGTRRNTEAFF.